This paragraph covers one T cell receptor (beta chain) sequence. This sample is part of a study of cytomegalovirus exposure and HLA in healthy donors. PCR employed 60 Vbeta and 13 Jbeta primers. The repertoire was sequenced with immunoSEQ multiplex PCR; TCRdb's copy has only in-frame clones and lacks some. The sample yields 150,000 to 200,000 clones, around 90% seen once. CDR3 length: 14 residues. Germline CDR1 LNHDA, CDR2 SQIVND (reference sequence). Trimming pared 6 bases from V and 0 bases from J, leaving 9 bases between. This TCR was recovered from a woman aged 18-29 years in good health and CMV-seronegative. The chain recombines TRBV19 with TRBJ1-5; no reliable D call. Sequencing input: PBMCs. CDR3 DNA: TGTGCCAGTAGGGAGATCCATAGCAATCAGCCCCAGCATTTT. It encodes CASREIHSNQPQHF. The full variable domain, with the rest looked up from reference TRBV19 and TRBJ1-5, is DGGITQSPKYLFRKEGQNVTLSCEQNLNHDAMYWYRQDPGQGLRLIYYSQIVNDFQKGDIAEGYSVSREKKESFPLTVTSAQKNPTAFYLCASREIHSNQPQHFGDGTRLSIL.